Presented here are 23 T cell receptor beta chains from one specimen sequenced in a study of CD8 T cells in ankylosing spondylitis. TCRdb reprocessed the 5' RACE reads via MiXCR and lists one record per CDR3 protein. This table has a few hundred thousand distinct CDR3 sequences, approximately 24% appearing once. The sequenced material came from blood, either unsorted or a sorted T cell fraction (not recorded which). The receptor source for this set is a male donor with ankylosing spondylitis or in good health (not recorded which).

This clonotype has only a few counts. The V gene is TRBV9, the J gene TRBJ2-7, with D possibly matching TRBD1 (5 bases). Germline V gene data show CDR1 as SGDLS and CDR2 as YYNGEE. The CDR3 has 14 amino acids. Trimming shortened V by 4 bases and J by 3 bases, and 14 bases separated the two germline ends. CDR3 nucleotide sequence: TGTGCCAGCAGCCCCAGTGGACATCACTACGAGCAGTACTTC. It is translated as CASSPSGHHYEQYF.

This clonotype has at least ten counts. This rearrangement joins TRBV3-1 to TRBJ2-2; D is unresolved. From germline, CDR1 is LGHDT and CDR2 YNNKEL (reference sequence). The CDR3 runs 12 residues. V was cut by 8 bases and J by 0 bases, with 4 bases left in between. In nucleotides, the CDR3 is TGTGCCAGCCGATCGAACACCGGGGAGCTGTTTTTT. Protein sequence: CASRSNTGELFF.

The V and J genes are TRBV3-1 and TRBJ2-5, with TRBD2 identical over 9 bases. The CDR3 is made up of 14 amino acids. Germline trimming cut 2 bases from V and 7 bases from J; bases unmatched to any gene: 5. Germline loops: CDR1 LGHDT, CDR2 YNNKEL (reference sequence). The CDR3 is CASSQNSGGRTQYF. CDR3 DNA sequence: TGTGCCAGCAGCCAAAATAGCGGGGGTAGGACCCAGTACTTC.

This clonotype was observed many times. The chain combines TRBV29-1 with TRBJ2-3; a possible D gene is TRBD2 (6 bases). This CDR3 comprises 14 residues. Trimming removed 1 base at V and 3 bases at J, with 11 bases between. From germline, CDR1 is SQVTM and CDR2 ANQGSEA. CDR3 nucleotides: TGCAGCGTTGAAGGCGGGAAGGGGACAGATACGCAGTATTTT. Amino acids: CSVEGGKGTDTQYF.

This clonotype was found many times. CDR3 in amino acids: CASSQDPVGKQYF. In DNA, the CDR3 is TGCGCCAGCAGCCAAGATCCGGTAGGCAAGCAGTACTTC. V is TRBV4-1 and J is TRBJ2-7; the D is unclear. Germline V gives CDR1 MGHRA, CDR2 YSYEKL. This CDR3 is 13 amino acids long. The germline V and J ends were trimmed by 0 bases and 8 bases, with 11 bases remaining between them.

The chain combines TRBV20-1 with TRBJ2-1, with D perhaps matching TRBD2 (6 bases). In germline, CDR1 is DFQATT, CDR2 SNEGSKA (reference sequence). V dropped 3 bases and J dropped 15 bases, with 18 bases sitting between them. This CDR3 region has 12 residues. This chain's CDR3 is CSASAGLQGRFF. In DNA, the CDR3 is TGCAGTGCTAGTGCGGGACTCCAAGGACGGTTCTTC.

In this sample, this clonotype turned up many times. The genes are TRBV14 and TRBJ2-1; 8 bases match TRBD2. CDR1 SGHDN and CDR2 FVKESK come from the germline V gene. With V trimmed by 1 base and J by 12 bases, 8 bases remained unmatched. This CDR3 contains 14 residues. The CDR3 region is CASSQGAGGWVQFF. The CDR3 DNA sequence: TGTGCCAGCAGCCAAGGTGCGGGGGGCTGGGTGCAGTTCTTC.

The chain combines TRBV20-1 with TRBJ2-1; 10 positions agree with TRBD2. The CDR3 loop spans 15 amino acids. Trimming cost V 6 bases and J 2 bases; bases outside gene matches: 7. Per the germline V gene, CDR1 is DFQATT and CDR2 is SNEGSKA (reference sequence). The CDR3 sequence: CSARPSGGPYNEQFF. In DNA, the CDR3 is TGCAGTGCCCGTCCTAGCGGGGGTCCCTACAATGAGCAGTTCTTC.

This CDR3 is CASSLPGDPLHF. The CDR3 region has the DNA TGTGCCAGCAGTTTACCTGGGGATCCCCTCCACTTT. The V call is TRBV6-5, the J call TRBJ1-6; D is unresolved. The CDR3 totals 12 residues. Per germline, CDR1 MNHEY and CDR2 SVGAGI. Trimming shortened V by 4 bases and J by 13 bases, and 11 bases separated the two germline ends.

J is TRBJ2-5 and V is TRBV20-1, with D unresolved. V lost 0 bases, J lost 3 bases, and 14 bases lay in between. Germline loops: CDR1 DFQATT, CDR2 SNEGSKA (reference sequence). The CDR3 sequence is 15 residues long. This chain's CDR3 is CSARDQSRPEETQYF. The CDR3 nucleotides read TGCAGTGCTAGAGATCAAAGCAGACCGGAAGAGACCCAGTACTTC.

This clonotype has a handful of counts. This chain joins TRBV20-1 and TRBJ1-2, with 8 bases matching TRBD1. This CDR3 has 14 residues. Germline trimming cut 0 bases from V and 3 bases from J; bases unmatched to any gene: 3. CDR1 and CDR2 (germline): DFQATT, SNEGSKA (reference sequence). The CDR3 region has the DNA TGCAGTGCTAGAGAGCAGGGGGCCCACTATGGCTACACCTTC. This sequence encodes CSAREQGAHYGYTF.

This clonotype occurred many times. This chain joins TRBV20-1 and TRBJ2-7, with D perhaps TRBD2 (6 bases). Germline V lookup: CDR1 DFQATT, CDR2 SNEGSKA (reference sequence). The CDR3 contains 14 residues. Trimming stripped 5 bases from V and 11 bases from J, with 25 bases between. The chain's CDR3 is CSAPPAEDYSPEYF. The CDR3 bases are TGCAGTGCTCCCCCGGCGGAGGACTACTCACCGGAGTACTTC.

V usage is TRBV7-2 and J usage is TRBJ2-2, with 7 bases identical to TRBD2. Germline V gives CDR1 SGHTA, CDR2 FQGNSA. The V and J ends lost 2 bases and 4 bases, in that order; junction bases with no gene match: 4. This CDR3 is built from 15 residues. The CDR3 protein is CASSLIWGGTGELFF. The DNA for the CDR3 is TGTGCCAGCAGCTTAATATGGGGGGGCACCGGGGAGCTGTTTTTT. Variable domain in full (rest from reference TRBV7-2 and TRBJ2-2): GAGVSQSPSNKVTEKGKDVELRCDPISGHTALYWYRQSLGQGLEFLIYFQGNSAPDKSGLPSDRFSAERTGGSVSTLTIQRTQQEDSAVYLCASSLIWGGTGELFFGEGSRLTVL.

This clonotype was picked up many times. The gene calls are TRBV20-1 and TRBJ2-1; 8 nucleotides match TRBD1. The V segment lost 5 bases and the J segment 2 bases; nucleotides outside the gene matches: 5. The CDR3 runs to 14 residues. The V gene's germline CDR1 is DFQATT and CDR2 SNEGSKA (reference sequence). The CDR3, as DNA: TGCAGTGCTGACCGGGACAGGACCTACAATGAGCAGTTCTTC. It translates to CSADRDRTYNEQFF.

This clonotype was detected many times. The rearrangement joins TRBV5-6 to TRBJ1-2; 7 nucleotides match TRBD1. The germline CDR1 and CDR2 sequences are SGHDT and YYEEEE. Trimming at V came to 4 bases and at J to 0 bases, leaving 9 bases not matched to a gene. CDR3 size: 16 residues. CDR3 loop: CASSPGTAQANYGYTF. The CDR3 DNA is TGTGCCAGCAGCCCGGGGACAGCGCAAGCTAACTATGGCTACACCTTC.

The sample holds many counts of this clonotype. The chain carries TRBV20-1 and TRBJ1-5; TRBD1 agrees at 7 bases. V trimming: 7 bases; J trimming: 0 bases; junction bases outside the gene matches: 6. The length of the CDR3 is 14 residues. Germline V lookup: CDR1 DFQATT, CDR2 SNEGSKA (reference sequence). The CDR3 DNA reads TGCAGTGTTGCACAGGGGTATAGCAATCAGCCCCAGCATTTT. Translating gives CSVAQGYSNQPQHF.

The sample holds many counts of this clonotype. The rearrangement links TRBV5-1 to TRBJ2-1; TRBD1 agrees at 7 bases. Germline lookup yields CDR1 SGHRS and CDR2 YFSETQ. The CDR3 is 15 residues long. V was clipped by 5 bases and J by 4 bases; unmatched bases: 9. This CDR3 is CASRRTGTQYNEQFF. CDR3 sequence (DNA): TGCGCCAGCAGAAGGACAGGAACACAATACAATGAGCAGTTCTTC.

Ten or more counts support this clonotype. This chain connects TRBV20-1 to TRBJ1-1; D possibly corresponds to TRBD1 (6 bases). Germline loops: CDR1 DFQATT, CDR2 SNEGSKA (reference sequence). The CDR3 contains 16 residues. The V gene lost 4 bases and the J gene lost 4 bases, with 22 bases spanning the gap. Written as DNA, the CDR3 is TGCAGTGCTATCCCCGGTAGCGGGGGCCGAGGCACTGAAGCTTTCTTT. Protein sequence: CSAIPGSGGRGTEAFF.

The chain couples TRBV20-1 to TRBJ1-1; D call uncertain. Germline V gene sequence: CDR1 DFQATT, CDR2 SNEGSKA (reference sequence). The length of the CDR3 is 12 residues. V lost 1 base to trimming and J lost 3 bases, with 6 bases between them. In DNA, the CDR3 is TGCAGTGCTAGAGTCACGTACACTGAAGCTTTCTTT. It translates to CSARVTYTEAFF.

This clonotype was seen at least ten times. The V and J genes are TRBV20-1 and TRBJ2-3; D gene unclear. The CDR3 totals 13 residues. V dropped 1 base and J dropped 0 bases, with 5 bases sitting between them. CDR1 is DFQATT, CDR2 SNEGSKA, per germline (reference sequence). CDR3 DNA: TGCAGTGCTAGAGCTCCTAGCACAGATACGCAGTATTTT. Its translation: CSARAPSTDTQYF.

The chain has TRBV4-2 and TRBJ2-3; D tentatively reads TRBD1 or TRBD2 (5 bases each). Germline V CDR1 and CDR2: LGHNA, YNFKEQ. V was trimmed by 0 bases and J by 1 base, leaving 20 bases between them. The CDR3 totals 19 residues. The CDR3 DNA sequence: TGTGCCAGCAGCCAAGATCCGTACCGTCCGGGGCAGGGCACAGATACGCAGTATTTT. Translated, it gives CASSQDPYRPGQGTDTQYF.

This clonotype has at least ten counts. The rearrangement uses TRBV5-1 and TRBJ2-1; D unclear. Trimming removed 0 bases from V and 5 bases from J, with 12 bases in between. The CDR3 spans 15 residues. Germline V gives CDR1 SGHRS, CDR2 YFSETQ. In DNA form, the CDR3 reads TGCGCCAGCAGCTTGGATGGCCGCAGCCACAATGAGCAGTTCTTC. As protein: CASSLDGRSHNEQFF. Looking up the rest from reference TRBV5-1 and TRBJ2-1 gives the full variable domain: KAGVTQTPRYLIKTRGQQVTLSCSPISGHRSVSWYQQTPGQGLQFLFEYFSETQRNKGNFPGRFSGRQFSNSRSEMNVSTLELGDSALYLCASSLDGRSHNEQFFGPGTRLTVL.

V gene TRBV20-1 combines with J gene TRBJ1-5; D is undetermined. V lost 3 bases to trimming and J lost 3 bases, with 9 bases between them. The CDR3 is 13 residues long. Germline V gives CDR1 DFQATT, CDR2 SNEGSKA (reference sequence). The CDR3 DNA sequence: TGCAGTGCTAGCGCGAGCTCCAATCAGCCCCAGCATTTT. This gives the protein CSASASSNQPQHF.